This passage covers 27 T cell receptor beta chains from one sample sequenced in a study of blood T cell repertoires in COVID-19. The repertoire was sequenced with immunoSEQ multiplex PCR; TCRdb's copy has only in-frame clones and lacks some. Among around 42,000 clones listed, about 79% were seen once. The sample taken for sequencing was peripheral blood. The receptors were sampled from an older woman with acute or convalescent COVID-19.

The chain uses TRBV9 and TRBJ2-2, with 7 bases lining up with TRBD1. Trimming at V came to 1 base and at J to 4 bases, leaving 7 bases not matched to a gene. From germline, CDR1 is SGDLS and CDR2 YYNGEE. CDR3 length: 16 residues. The CDR3 sequence is CASSVTDRVTTGELFF. In DNA form, the CDR3 reads TGTGCCAGCAGCGTAACTGACAGGGTGACCACCGGGGAGCTGTTTTTT.

The rearrangement links TRBV6-5 to TRBJ2-5; 7 positions agree with TRBD2. V shed 0 bases and J 2 bases; nucleotides not matched to a gene: 6. The CDR3 length is 16 residues. CDR1 is MNHEY, CDR2 SVGAGI, per germline. CDR3 coding DNA: TGTGCCAGCAGTTACTCACCGGGGGGTGGGCAAGAGACCCAGTACTTC. Translating it yields CASSYSPGGGQETQYF.

The rearrangement uses TRBV5-4 and TRBJ2-7; 8 bases are shared with TRBD1. From germline, CDR1 is SGHNT and CDR2 YYREEE (reference sequence). This CDR3 is built from 16 residues. Unmatched junction bases numbered 7, after V lost 0 bases and J lost 2 bases. The CDR3 here is CASSLGGTGSPYEQYF. CDR3 bases: TGTGCCAGCAGCTTGGGCGGGACAGGTTCGCCCTACGAGCAGTACTTC.

The CDR3 sequence is CATSRDLLLENTIYF. In DNA form, the CDR3 reads TGTGCCACCAGCAGAGACCTTTTACTGGAGAACACCATATATTTT. V and J are TRBV15 and TRBJ1-3; no reliable D call. This CDR3 contains 15 residues. Germline lookup yields CDR1 LNHNV and CDR2 YYDKDF (reference sequence). V shed 0 bases and J shed 7 bases, with 13 bases lying between them.

The chain is built from TRBV5-1 and TRBJ2-1; 7 bases fit TRBD1. V shed 0 bases and J 8 bases; nucleotides not matched to a gene: 8. The germline V gene has CDR1 SGHRS and CDR2 YFSETQ. The CDR3 has 15 residues. The CDR3, as DNA: TGCGCCAGCAGCTTGGGGCAGGGGGTTACCGATGAGCAGTTCTTC. This codes for CASSLGQGVTDEQFF.

V usage is TRBV7-8 and J usage is TRBJ2-1; 9 bases line up with TRBD2. The CDR3 extends over 15 amino acids. V trimming: 5 bases; J trimming: 6 bases; junction bases outside the gene matches: 8. CDR1 is SGHVS and CDR2 is FQNEAQ in the germline V gene. This CDR3 is CASSPGTSLSNEQFF. The CDR3 DNA follows: TGTGCCAGCAGCCCCGGGACTAGCCTCTCCAATGAGCAGTTCTTC.

The rearrangement joins TRBV3-1 (or the pseudogene TRBV3-2) to TRBJ1-6; possibly TRBD1 for D (6 bases). V gave up 4 bases and J gave up 0 bases, with 10 bases separating them. Germline V CDR1 and CDR2: LGHDT, YNNKEL (reference sequence). This CDR3 is built from 16 residues. The CDR3 bases are TGTGCCAGCAGCCCCAGGGGAAGCTCCTATAATTCACCCCTCCACTTT. Protein sequence: CASSPRGSSYNSPLHF.

The chain carries TRBV7-9 and TRBJ2-2; D might be TRBD1 (5 bases). Germline assignment: CDR1 SEHNR and CDR2 FQNEAQ (reference sequence). CDR3 size: 13 residues. V was trimmed by 5 bases and J by 8 bases, leaving 12 bases between them. CDR3 DNA sequence: TGTGCCAGCAGCGTGACCCAGGGTGGGGAGCTGTTTTTT. This encodes CASSVTQGGELFF.

The chain joins TRBV2 to TRBJ2-6; the match to TRBD1 covers 9 bases. The CDR3 covers 20 residues. Germline trimming cut 5 bases from V and 2 bases from J; bases unmatched to any gene: 16. Germline CDR1 reads SNHLY; CDR2 reads FYNNEI. CDR3 DNA: TGTGCCAGCAGTAAAATCCCCGGGACAGGGCGACTAACTGGGGCCAACGTCCTGACTTTC. This encodes CASSKIPGTGRLTGANVLTF. The full variable domain, its missing parts supplied by reference TRBV2 and TRBJ2-6, is EPEVTQTPSHQVTQMGQEVILRCVPISNHLYFYWYRQILGQKVEFLVSFYNNEISEKSEIFDDQFSVERPDGSNFTLKIRSTKLEDSAMYFCASSKIPGTGRLTGANVLTFGAGSRLTVL.

This chain joins TRBV30 and TRBJ1-3; the D gene is possibly TRBD1 (5 bases). V dropped 0 bases and J dropped 8 bases, with 11 bases sitting between them. CDR1 GTSNPN and CDR2 SVGIG come from the germline V gene (reference sequence). CDR3 length equals 13 residues. The CDR3 DNA reads TGTGCCTGGAGTGTAGGCAGGGCTGACACCATATATTTT. This gives the protein CAWSVGRADTIYF.

The CDR3 reads CASSSIATGEIEQFF. Here the CDR3 DNA reads TGTGCCAGCAGTTCCATAGCGACAGGGGAGATTGAGCAGTTCTTC. The V call is TRBV28, the J call TRBJ2-1, with 8 bases that match TRBD1. The CDR3 contains 15 residues. Germline trimming cut 4 bases from V and 9 bases from J; bases unmatched to any gene: 11. CDR1 MDHEN and CDR2 SYDVKM come from the germline V gene.

In nucleotides, the CDR3 is TGTGCCAGCAGCTTAGCGGGGAGGGGCACTGAAGCTTTCTTT. As protein: CASSLAGRGTEAFF. The chain joins TRBV7-2 to TRBJ1-1; D might be TRBD1 (5 bases). Trimming cost V 0 bases and J 4 bases, with 9 bases left between them. Germline V gene sequence: CDR1 SGHTA, CDR2 FQGNSA. The CDR3 contains 14 residues.

The rearrangement joins TRBV27 to TRBJ2-5, with 7 positions matching TRBD1. This CDR3 is built from 16 residues. Germline V gene lookup returns CDR1 MNHEY and CDR2 SMNVEV (reference sequence). V was clipped by 6 bases and J by 3 bases; unmatched bases: 13. CDR3 DNA: TGTGCCAGCAGCCGAAACTCGGGACAGCTAAAAGAGACCCAGTACTTC. Translated, it gives CASSRNSGQLKETQYF.

V is TRBV2 and J is TRBJ2-1, with 11 bases matching TRBD2. CDR1 is SNHLY, CDR2 FYNNEI, per germline. CDR3 size: 16 residues. The trim removed 2 bases at V and 7 bases at J, leaving 7 bases unmatched. CDR3 sequence reads: CASSELLAGESNEQFF. The DNA for the CDR3 is TGTGCCAGCAGTGAACTACTAGCGGGAGAATCAAATGAGCAGTTCTTC.

This chain joins TRBV18 and TRBJ2-2; D is possibly TRBD1 (6 bases). Germline CDR1 KGHSH, CDR2 LQKENI. The V end lost 6 bases, the J end lost 1 base, and 9 bases lay between the germline ends. CDR3 length: 14 amino acids. The CDR3: CASSQGRNTGELFF. The CDR3 DNA is TGTGCCAGCTCTCAGGGGCGGAACACCGGGGAGCTGTTTTTT.

V is TRBV3-1 (or the pseudogene TRBV3-2) and J is TRBJ2-2; D unclear. The CDR3 runs 14 residues. The germline V gene encodes CDR1 LGHDT and CDR2 YNNKEL (reference sequence). Trimming shortened V by 0 bases and J by 3 bases, and 5 bases separated the two germline ends. The CDR3 sequence is CASSQETHTGELFF. CDR3 nucleotides: TGTGCCAGCAGCCAAGAGACACACACCGGGGAGCTGTTTTTT.

V usage is TRBV3-1 (or the pseudogene TRBV3-2) and J usage is TRBJ2-1; 11 nucleotides match TRBD2. Germline lookup yields CDR1 LGHDT and CDR2 YNNKEL (reference sequence). The junction had 10 bases not matched to a gene; V was cut back by 4 bases and J by 8 bases. This CDR3 comprises 16 residues. The DNA for the CDR3 is TGTGCCAGCAGCCGCCCGACTAGCGGGAAGGTGGATGAGCAGTTCTTC. It yields the protein CASSRPTSGKVDEQFF.

J is TRBJ2-5 and V is TRBV10-3, with 10 bases aligning to TRBD1. The CDR3 spans 13 residues. Trimming cost V 11 bases and J 5 bases; bases outside gene matches: 8. Germline V gene data show CDR1 as ENHRY and CDR2 as SYGVKD. CDR3 bases: TGTGCCTCCGGACAGGGGGAACGGGAGACCCAGTACTTC. This encodes CASGQGERETQYF.

The chain couples TRBV19 to TRBJ1-6, with 11 bases identical to TRBD1. The V gene's germline CDR1 is LNHDA and CDR2 SQIVND (reference sequence). The CDR3 has 16 amino acids. The junction had 7 bases not matched to a gene; V was cut back by 5 bases and J by 7 bases. The CDR3: CASSLRTGGVNSPLHF. In DNA form, the CDR3 reads TGTGCCAGTAGTCTCCGGACAGGGGGCGTCAATTCACCCCTCCACTTT.

The J gene is TRBJ1-2, the V gene TRBV2, with D uncertain. Germline V lookup: CDR1 SNHLY, CDR2 FYNNEI. The CDR3 sequence is 11 residues long. Between the trimmed V and J ends, which lost 6 bases and 2 bases, there was a span of 4 bases. The CDR3 spells CASSLNYGYTF. The CDR3 nucleotides read TGTGCCAGCAGCCTGAACTATGGCTACACCTTC.

Only a few counts were recorded for this clone. This chain connects TRBV7-8 to TRBJ1-5, with 7 bases that match TRBD1. The V gene end was trimmed by 5 bases and the J gene end by 7 bases; junction bases not matched to a gene: 5. In germline, CDR1 is SGHVS, CDR2 FQNEAQ. CDR3 length: 13 amino acids. The CDR3 loop reads CASSPRGRQPQHF. The CDR3 DNA sequence: TGTGCCAGCAGCCCGAGGGGGCGGCAGCCCCAGCATTTT.

The rearrangement links TRBV27 to TRBJ2-2; D is perhaps TRBD2 (6 bases). This CDR3 contains 18 residues. V dropped 0 bases and J dropped 7 bases, with 21 bases sitting between them. CDR1 MNHEY and CDR2 SMNVEV come from the germline V gene (reference sequence). The CDR3 protein is CASSLSRGLGPWGGELFF. The CDR3 DNA sequence: TGTGCCAGCAGTTTATCGCGGGGACTTGGACCGTGGGGCGGGGAGCTGTTTTTT.

The rearrangement uses TRBV10-3 and TRBJ1-2; 7 nucleotides agree with TRBD1. This CDR3 region has 14 residues. The trim removed 5 bases at V and 5 bases at J, leaving 8 bases unmatched. CDR1 is ENHRY and CDR2 is SYGVKD in the germline V gene. The CDR3 nucleotides are TGTGCCATCAGTTCCACCCGGGACAGATATGGCTACACCTTC. As protein: CAISSTRDRYGYTF.

The chain has TRBV7-8 and TRBJ1-4, with no clear D. Trimming stripped 4 bases from V and 0 bases from J, with 6 bases between. The CDR3 contains 14 residues. The germline V gene has CDR1 SGHVS and CDR2 FQNEAQ. Here the CDR3 DNA reads TGTGCCAGCAGCTACAGAGCAACTAATGAAAAACTGTTTTTT. Its translation: CASSYRATNEKLFF.

The gene calls are TRBV5-1 and TRBJ2-5; 15 nucleotides align to TRBD2. The V gene's germline CDR1 is SGHRS and CDR2 YFSETQ. The CDR3 loop spans 20 amino acids. V lost 6 bases and J lost 5; bases outside the gene matches: 20. The CDR3 nucleotides read TGCGCCAGCAAAACTTTACCGGGACTAGCGGGAGGAAGCCATCGGGAGACCCAGTACTTC. Amino acids: CASKTLPGLAGGSHRETQYF.

The chain employs TRBV21-1 and TRBJ2-7; the tabulated D call, TRBD1, remains unverified against the DNA. TRBV21-1 is a pseudogene segment. This CDR3 has 16 residues. In nucleotides, the CDR3 is TGTGCCAGCAGCAAAGTCGGGACAGCGTCGATCTACGAGCAGTACTTC. It yields the protein CASSKVGTASIYEQYF.

The J gene is TRBJ2-1, the V gene TRBV19; D might be TRBD1 (6 bases). The ends were cut back, 4 bases at V and 0 bases at J, with 10 bases in the middle. The germline CDR1 and CDR2 sequences are LNHDA and SQIVND (reference sequence). CDR3 length: 15 amino acids. Here the CDR3 reads CASSNVGGSYNEQFF. As DNA, the CDR3 is TGTGCCAGTAGTAATGTAGGGGGCTCCTACAATGAGCAGTTCTTC. The whole variable domain, filled in from reference TRBV19 and TRBJ2-1, reads DGGITQSPKYLFRKEGQNVTLSCEQNLNHDAMYWYRQDPGQGLRLIYYSQIVNDFQKGDIAEGYSVSREKKESFPLTVTSAQKNPTAFYLCASSNVGGSYNEQFFGPGTRLTVL.